This T cell receptor beta chain was observed in a study of cytomegalovirus exposure and HLA in healthy donors. The V gene's germline CDR1 is MNHEY and CDR2 SVGAGI. Deletions cut 5 bases from V and 2 bases from J, with 7 bases between. The CDR3 totals 13 residues. Study-wide results and limits: Rarity characterized most TCR sequences, yet some public TCRs appeared in many donors. Some TCR beta chains (164 of them) were listed as cytomegalovirus-associated.

The PCR contained 60 Vbeta and 13 Jbeta primers. Libraries were prepared by immunoSEQ multiplex PCR; TCRdb keeps only in-frame clonotypes and omits some of them. The table has some 120,000 clones, 80% to 90% seen once. On this clone itself: What it recognizes is unknown.

The V gene is TRBV6-5, the J gene TRBJ1-5; tentative D call: TRBD1 (6 bases). What was sequenced was PBMCs. This TCR came from a woman in her thirties in good health and CMV-seronegative. CDR3 loop: CASSRQGNQPQHF. The DNA for the CDR3 is TGTGCCAGCAGTCGACAGGGCAATCAGCCCCAGCATTTT.